A selection of T cell receptor beta chains follows, all from one sample in a study of PD-L1 blockade in urothelial cancer. Data came from immunoSEQ multiplex PCR; TCRdb stores just in-frame clones and leaves some out. The sample yields around 33,000 clones, roughly 82% seen once. The source was PBMCs, collected around atezolizumab (anti-PD-L1) treatment. The receptors derive from a man aged 60 to 69 with urothelial cancer. Both conserved end residues are part of each CDR3. D genes are given only for firm matches. Only part of the rows carry a size: once, few, many, or a class if the clone is expanded.

.	TRBV7-2	TRBJ2-7	.	CASSPPRGEQYF	TGTGCCAGCAGCCCACCGCGGGGCGAGCAGTACTTC
.	TRBV2	TRBJ1-2	.	CASSYGSGRLDLLYGYTF	TGTGCCAGCAGTTACGGTTCTGGGCGCCTCGATCTCCTCTATGGCTACACCTTC
TRBD2	TRBV18	TRBJ2-7	.	CASSHSSGGNYEQYF	TGTGCCAGCTCGCACTCTAGCGGGGGGAACTACGAGCAGTACTTC
TRBD1	TRBV19	TRBJ2-7	.	CASSRGQVTLYEQYF	TGTGCCAGTAGTAGGGGACAGGTGACTCTCTACGAGCAGTACTTC
.	TRBV2	TRBJ2-1	.	CASSVQLDSDEQFF	TGTGCCAGCAGTGTTCAACTAGATTCGGATGAGCAGTTCTTC
.	TRBV5-6	TRBJ1-2	.	CASSTNGYTF	TGTGCCAGCAGCACAAACGGCTACACCTTC
.	TRBV4-2	TRBJ1-3	.	CASSLRVGVGNTIYF	TGTGCCAGCAGCCTACGGGTAGGGGTCGGAAACACCATATATTTT
TRBD2	TRBV7-2	TRBJ2-7	.	CASSLADLAGGPFEQYF	TGTGCCAGCAGCTTAGCCGACTTAGCGGGGGGGCCCTTCGAGCAGTACTTC
.	TRBV7-8	TRBJ2-7	.	CASSLLPWPDEQYF	TGTGCCAGCAGCCTCTTACCCTGGCCCGACGAGCAGTACTTC
.	TRBV19	TRBJ1-6	.	CASSIAGGGSPLHF	TGTGCCAGTAGTATAGCAGGTGGCGGGTCACCCCTCCACTTT
.	TRBV28	TRBJ2-7	.	CASSSQGGPLEQYF	TGTGCCAGCAGCTCGCAAGGGGGTCCTCTCGAGCAGTACTTC
.	TRBV5-1	TRBJ2-7	.	CASSLDGTPAYEQYF	TGCGCCAGCAGCTTGGACGGGACACCAGCCTACGAGCAGTACTTC
TRBD1	TRBV28	TRBJ2-7	.	CASSFRRLRDRAYEQYF	TGTGCCAGCAGTTTTAGGAGACTACGGGACAGAGCCTACGAGCAGTACTTC
.	TRBV20-1	TRBJ2-1	.	CSARVFNEQFF	TGCAGTGCTAGAGTCTTCAATGAGCAGTTCTTC
.	TRBV6-6	TRBJ1-1	.	CASSYREWDTEAFF	TGTGCCAGCAGTTACAGGGAGTGGGACACTGAAGCTTTCTTT
TRBD2	TRBV28	TRBJ2-7	once	CASSPGTSGAYEQYF	TGTGCCAGCAGTCCTGGGACTAGCGGGGCCTACGAGCAGTACTTC
.	TRBV4-1	TRBJ2-2	.	CASSQEWSRSRYTGELFF	TGCGCCAGCAGCCAAGAATGGTCAAGATCCAGGTACACCGGGGAGCTGTTTTTT
.	TRBV6-6	TRBJ2-1	.	CASRPDLGGNEQFF	TGTGCCAGCAGACCCGATTTGGGGGGCAATGAGCAGTTCTTC
.	TRBV11-2	TRBJ1-5	.	CASSSGQPNQPQHF	TGTGCCAGCAGCTCAGGACAGCCAAATCAGCCCCAGCATTTT
TRBD1	TRBV28	TRBJ2-7	few	CASSLLGTGTLQYF	TGTGCCAGCAGTTTATTGGGGACAGGGACTCTGCAGTACTTC
.	TRBV6-5	TRBJ2-2	.	CASSYSGAWAGELFF	TGTGCCAGCAGTTACTCAGGGGCTTGGGCCGGGGAGCTGTTTTTT
TRBD1	TRBV6-8	TRBJ2-7	.	CASSQGAAYEQYF	TGTGCCAGCAGTCAGGGGGCGGCATACGAGCAGTACTTC